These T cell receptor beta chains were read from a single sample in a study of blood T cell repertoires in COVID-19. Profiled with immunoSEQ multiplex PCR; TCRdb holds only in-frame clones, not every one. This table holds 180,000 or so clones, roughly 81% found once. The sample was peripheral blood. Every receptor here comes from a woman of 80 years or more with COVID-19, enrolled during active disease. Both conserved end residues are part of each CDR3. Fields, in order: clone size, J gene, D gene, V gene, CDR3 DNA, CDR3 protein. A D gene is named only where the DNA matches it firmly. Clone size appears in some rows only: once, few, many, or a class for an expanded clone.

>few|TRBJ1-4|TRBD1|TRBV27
TGTGCCAGCACCTACAGGGGTGAAAAACTGTTTTTT
CASTYRGEKLFF
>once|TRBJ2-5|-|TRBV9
TGTGCCAGCAGCGTAGTGGGAGATCTCCAAGAGACCCAGTACTTC
CASSVVGDLQETQYF
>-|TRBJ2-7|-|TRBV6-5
TGTGCCAGCAGTTACTCCGTAGGACAGACCTACGAGCAGTACTTC
CASSYSVGQTYEQYF
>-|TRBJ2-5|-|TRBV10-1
TGCGCCAGCAGCGGACTCAGGGGACCCATCCAAGAGACCCAGTACTTC
CASSGLRGPIQETQYF
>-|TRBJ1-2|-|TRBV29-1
TGCAGCGTCTTAGCTAACTATGGCTACACCTTC
CSVLANYGYTF
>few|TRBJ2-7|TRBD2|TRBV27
TGTGCCAGCAGTCGGAGACCGGGACTAGGCTACGAGCAGTACTTC
CASSRRPGLGYEQYF
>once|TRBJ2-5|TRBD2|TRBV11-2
TGTGCCAGCAGCTTATTACCCGGGACTAGCGGGAATTCGGAGACCCAGTACTTC
CASSLLPGTSGNSETQYF
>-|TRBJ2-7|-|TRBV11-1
TGTGCCAGCAGGATAACGGGGGATTCCTACGAGCAGTACTTC
CASRITGDSYEQYF
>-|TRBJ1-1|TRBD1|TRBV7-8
TGTGCCAGCAGTGCCCGGGACAGGGTCACTGAAGCTTTCTTT
CASSARDRVTEAFF
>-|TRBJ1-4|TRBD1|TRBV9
TGTGCCAGCAGCGTGGACGGGACAGATAATGAAAAACTGTTTTTT
CASSVDGTDNEKLFF
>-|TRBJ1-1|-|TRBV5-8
TGTGCCAGCAGCCGCAGATCAGGGATAAACACTGAAGCTTTCTTT
CASSRRSGINTEAFF
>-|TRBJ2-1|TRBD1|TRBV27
TGTGCCAGCAGTTTCCTCACCTGGGGGGACAGGGGGAACAATGAGCAGTTCTTC
CASSFLTWGDRGNNEQFF
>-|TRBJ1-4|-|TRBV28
TGTGCCAGCAGTTTAGGGGGGAACACTAATGAAAAACTGTTTTTT
CASSLGGNTNEKLFF
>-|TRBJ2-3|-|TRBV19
TGTGCCAGTAGTATTTCCACTAGGGGGTGGGATACGCAGTATTTT
CASSISTRGWDTQYF
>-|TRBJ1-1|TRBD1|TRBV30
TGTGCCTGGAGGGACGGGACAGGGGGCTGGAGGGCTTTCTTT
CAWRDGTGGWRAFF
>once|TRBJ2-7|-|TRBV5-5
TGTGCCAGCAGCTTCGGGGTCTCCTACGAGCAGTACTTC
CASSFGVSYEQYF
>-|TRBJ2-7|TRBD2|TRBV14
TGTGCCAGCAGCCAACATCGTACGACTAGCGGGAGTCGCGAGCAGTACTTC
CASSQHRTTSGSREQYF
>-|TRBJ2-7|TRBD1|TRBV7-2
TGTGCCAGCAGCTTTGTGACAGGGGGCTACGAGCAGTACTTC
CASSFVTGGYEQYF
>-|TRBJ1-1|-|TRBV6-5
TGTGCCAGCAGTTACTCTGGGGGGGCAGCTTTCTTT
CASSYSGGAAFF
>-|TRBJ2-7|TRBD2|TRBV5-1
TGCGCCAGCAGCTTACAACTAGCGGGAGCCTACGAGCAGTACTTC
CASSLQLAGAYEQYF
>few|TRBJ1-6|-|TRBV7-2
TGTGCCAGCAGCTTGGACAGCCATTCACCCCTCCACTTT
CASSLDSHSPLHF
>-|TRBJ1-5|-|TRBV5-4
TGTGCCAGCAGCTTGCAGGGGCAAGGGGTTCAGCCCCAGCATTTT
CASSLQGQGVQPQHF
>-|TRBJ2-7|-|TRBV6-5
TGTGCCAGCGAATACAGGGTCCACGAGCAGTACTTC
CASEYRVHEQYF
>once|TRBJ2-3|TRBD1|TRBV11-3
TGTGCCAGCAGCTTAGAAGGGACAGCCACAGATACGCAGTATTTT
CASSLEGTATDTQYF
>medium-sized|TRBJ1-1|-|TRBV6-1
TGTGCCAGCAGTGAATTAGAGGGAGTAGGGACTGAAGCTTTCTTT
CASSELEGVGTEAFF
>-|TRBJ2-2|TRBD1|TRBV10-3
TGTGCCATCACCAACACAGGGGGGTTTAACACCGGGGAGCTGTTTTTT
CAITNTGGFNTGELFF
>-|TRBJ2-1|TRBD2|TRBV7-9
TGTGCCAGCAGTCGACTAGCGGTAGTCGGGGGTGCGTTCTTC
CASSRLAVVGGAFF
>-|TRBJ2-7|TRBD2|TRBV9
TGTGCCAGCAGCCCTAGGACTAGCGGGGACGAGCAGTACTTC
CASSPRTSGDEQYF
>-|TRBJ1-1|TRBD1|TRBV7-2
TGTGCCAGCAGTCAGGGGGAACTGAACACTGAAGCTTTCTTT
CASSQGELNTEAFF
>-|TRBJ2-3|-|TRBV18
TGTGCCAGCTCACCGCGGGTCAGCACAGATACGCAGTATTTT
CASSPRVSTDTQYF
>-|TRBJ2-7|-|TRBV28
TGTGCCAGCAGGGTGGGGGGAGCCTACGAGCAGTACTTC
CASRVGGAYEQYF
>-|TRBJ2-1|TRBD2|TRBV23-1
TGCGCCAGCAGTCATCGAGCGGGGGGGGCCTACAATGAGCAGTTCTTC
CASSHRAGGAYNEQFF
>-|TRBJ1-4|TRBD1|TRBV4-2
TGTGCCAGCAGCCCAACAATTGACAGGGGCGAAAAACTGTTTTTT
CASSPTIDRGEKLFF
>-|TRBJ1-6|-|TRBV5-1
TGCGCCAGCAGCTACTACAGGGAAGACGGGGCCTTCCGACTATCACCCCTCCACTTT
CASSYYREDGAFRLSPLHF
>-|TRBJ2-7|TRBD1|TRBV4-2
TGTGCCAGCAGCCCGCGGATGAGGGACAGGGGGAACGAGCAGTACTTC
CASSPRMRDRGNEQYF
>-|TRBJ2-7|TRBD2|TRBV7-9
TGTGCCAGCAGCTTAGCGGGAGGGGTGAGCTCCTACGAGCAGTACTTC
CASSLAGGVSSYEQYF
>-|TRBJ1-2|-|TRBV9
TGTGCCAGCAGCCAGGGTCTATCTAACTATGGCTACACCTTC
CASSQGLSNYGYTF
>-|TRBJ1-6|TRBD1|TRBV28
TGTGCCAGCAGAGCTTCCGGGACAGGGTATAATTCACCCCTCCACTTT
CASRASGTGYNSPLHF
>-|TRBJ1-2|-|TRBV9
TGTGCCAGCAGTCACGGCTATGGCTACACCTTC
CASSHGYGYTF
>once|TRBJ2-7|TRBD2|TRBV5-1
TGCGCCAGCAGCTTGGGTGGACTAGTGTCCTACGAGCAGTACTTC
CASSLGGLVSYEQYF